This T cell receptor beta chain comes out of a study of shared clonotypes between healthy human individuals. TCRdb's copy holds only in-frame clones and misses some; the assay was immunoSEQ multiplex PCR. The profile covers 1,400,000 or so clones, with about 98.5% appearing a single time and over 0.3% taken by the ten largest. V lost 3 bases and J 0 bases, leaving 9 bases between the germline ends. This CDR3 has 15 residues. Germline CDR1 is SNHLY and CDR2 is FYNNEI. The sequenced sample consisted of naive CD4+ T cells sorted from blood. Indicated subset: CD45RA+ positively selected. This clonotype was obtained from a man under 40 in good health. The chain joins TRBV2 to TRBJ1-3; possibly TRBD1 for D (5 bases). The CDR3 DNA reads as TGTGCCAGCAGTGAGTTTAGGGGCTCTGGAAACACCATATATTTT. This translates into CASSEFRGSGNTIYF. Full variable domain (remainder filled in from reference TRBV2 and TRBJ1-3): EPEVTQTPSHQVTQMGQEVILRCVPISNHLYFYWYRQILGQKVEFLVSFYNNEISEKSEIFDDQFSVERPDGSNFTLKIRSTKLEDSAMYFCASSEFRGSGNTIYFGEGSWLTVV.